These T cell receptor beta chains were read from a single sample in a study of T cell repertoires in cytomegalovirus infection. Using its own MiXCR run on the reads, TCRdb lists one record per CDR3 protein. The sample gives 45,000 to 75,000 distinct CDR3 sequences, about a third of which show up once; just under 70% is in the top ten. These TCRs' antigens remain unknown. Sequenced material: PBMCs, sequenced either directly or after in vitro stimulation (not recorded which). The receptors stem from a human donor in good health (CMV status not recorded). Some clones in this sample may be carry-over from other donors' samples. The CDR3 runs from the conserved cysteine through the conserved F or W. D genes are given only for firm matches. Expanded clones are given a class, and other clones once, few, many or no size at all.

j_gene,v_gene,d_gene,abundance,CDR3nt,CDR3aa
TRBJ2-1,TRBV12-3/TRBV12-4,-,-,TGTGCCAGCAGTTTGGGGGGTGAGCAGTTCTTC,CASSLGGEQFF
TRBJ1-1,TRBV19,TRBD1,-,TGTGCCAGTACCTCGCGGCAACAGGGGGGAACTGAAGCTTTCTTT,CASTSRQQGGTEAFF
TRBJ1-3,TRBV20-1,-,-,TGCAGTGCTAGAGCTCCGGTCTCTGGAAACACCATATATTTT,CSARAPVSGNTIYF
TRBJ1-5,TRBV7-8,TRBD1,many,TGTGCCAGCAGCGAGAACAGGGGTAGGGAGCCCCAGCATTTT,CASSENRGREPQHF
TRBJ2-7,TRBV6-1,-,-,TGTGCCAGCAGTGTCTTAAACGCGCACTCCTACGAGCAGTACTTC,CASSVLNAHSYEQYF
TRBJ2-1,TRBV6-2/TRBV6-3,-,-,TGTGCCAGCAGTTACTCCTCGACGCGCCATCCGTTCTTC,CASSYSSTRHPFF
TRBJ1-1,TRBV7-2,-,-,TGTGCCAGCAGCTTAAGACAGGCGGCAGCTTTCTTT,CASSLRQAAAFF
TRBJ2-3,TRBV29-1,-,-,TGCAGCGTTGGGTGGGGGGGGGGGCCCACAGATACGCAGTATTTT,CSVGWGGGPTDTQYF
TRBJ1-2,TRBV12-3/TRBV12-4,TRBD1,-,TGTGCCAGCAGTTTAGGACAGGGCTATGGCTACACCTTC,CASSLGQGYGYTF
TRBJ1-1,TRBV27,TRBD1,few,TGTGCCAGCAGTTTCCGCCGTGAAACAGGGGGCGATTTGTTGACTGAAGCTTTCTTT,CASSFRRETGGDLLTEAFF
TRBJ2-7,TRBV27,TRBD2,-,TGTGCCAGCAGCTCAGCCGGGACTAGCTACGAGCAGTACTTC,CASSSAGTSYEQYF
TRBJ2-3,TRBV11-2,TRBD1,few,TGTGCCAGCAGCCCTTGGACAGGCGCGTGGGATACGCAGTATTTT,CASSPWTGAWDTQYF
TRBJ2-2,TRBV7-2,-,-,TGTGCCAGCAGCTTTAGAGCTAGCGACACCGGGGAGCTGTTTTTT,CASSFRASDTGELFF
TRBJ2-7,TRBV7-2,-,many,TGTGCCAGCAGCTTAGGGGGAAGCTTCTACGAGCAGTACTTC,CASSLGGSFYEQYF
TRBJ2-1,TRBV7-6,TRBD1,-,TGTGCCAGCATGACCGCCGGGACAGAGTTCAATGAGCAGTTCTTC,CASMTAGTEFNEQFF
TRBJ2-7,TRBV2,-,few,TGTGCCAGCAGCTATGCAGGGGACGAGCAGTACTTC,CASSYAGDEQYF
TRBJ1-5,TRBV5-1,-,-,TGCGCCAGCAGCCAGGGGACTAATCAGCCCCAGCATTTT,CASSQGTNQPQHF
TRBJ1-4,TRBV5-6,-,-,TGTGCCAGCAGCAGATTCGAATTATACAGAAATGAAAAACTGTTTTTT,CASSRFELYRNEKLFF
TRBJ2-3,TRBV4-3,TRBD2,-,TGCGCCAGCAGCCAGGGGATGAGCGGGAGGATAGATACGCAGTATTTT,CASSQGMSGRIDTQYF
TRBJ1-2,TRBV5-6,-,few,TGTGCCAGCAGCCCACACAGGACTCTAACACCCAACTATGGCTACACCTTC,CASSPHRTLTPNYGYTF
TRBJ1-2,TRBV7-9,-,few,TGTGCCAGCAGCGCCGGGACACGGAATGGCTACACCTTC,CASSAGTRNGYTF
TRBJ2-2,TRBV27,TRBD2,-,TGTGCCAGCAGTTTGTCTAGCGGGGGCCATTCGAACACCGGGGAGCTGTTTTTT,CASSLSSGGHSNTGELFF
TRBJ2-3,TRBV7-2,-,few,TGTGCCAGCAGCTTTCGGGGCTGGGCAGATACGCAGTATTTT,CASSFRGWADTQYF
TRBJ2-7,TRBV20-1,-,-,TGCAGTGCTAGCGGACAGCTAGTCCCTTACGAGCAGTACTTC,CSASGQLVPYEQYF
TRBJ2-7,TRBV10-3,-,-,TGTGCCATCAGTGCCACACTAGGCAACACCTACGAGCAGTACTTC,CAISATLGNTYEQYF
TRBJ2-1,TRBV11-2,-,-,TGTGCCAGCAGCGCCACCCGGACCTACAATGAGCAGTTCTTC,CASSATRTYNEQFF
TRBJ2-1,TRBV7-9,-,few,TGTGCCAGCAGCCCATCCGGGAATATCTACAATGAGCAGTTCTTC,CASSPSGNIYNEQFF
TRBJ2-7,TRBV5-6,TRBD2,few,TGTGCCAGCAGCTTGGCTTTAGCGGGGGGCACTTCCGAGCAGTACTTC,CASSLALAGGTSEQYF
TRBJ2-1,TRBV5-5,-,-,TGTGCCAGCAGCCTCACATTCAATGAGCAGTTCTTC,CASSLTFNEQFF
TRBJ2-7,TRBV7-6,-,-,TGTGCCAGCAGCCCGCGCTACACAGGGTACGACGAGCAGTACTTC,CASSPRYTGYDEQYF
TRBJ2-7,TRBV6-1,-,-,TGTGCCAGCAGTGAAGCGGGGGGGGACAACGAGCAGTACTTC,CASSEAGGDNEQYF
TRBJ1-3,TRBV4-3,-,-,TGCGCCAGCAGCCAAGGTCAAGCCTCTGGAAACACCATATATTTT,CASSQGQASGNTIYF
TRBJ2-1,TRBV14,TRBD2,few,TGTGCCAGCAGCCAACCAGCGGGGGGACCTTTCTACAATGAGCAGTTCTTC,CASSQPAGGPFYNEQFF
TRBJ2-1,TRBV7-9,TRBD1,-,TGTGCCAGCAGCTTATCCGGGACAGGGCATGAGCAGTTCTTC,CASSLSGTGHEQFF
TRBJ1-2,TRBV20-1,-,-,TGCAGTGCTAGAGATCTAGCCAACTATGGCTACACCTTC,CSARDLANYGYTF
TRBJ2-7,TRBV29-1,-,-,TGCAGCGTCCTGGACGGACCCTCCTACGAGCAGTACTTC,CSVLDGPSYEQYF
TRBJ1-2,TRBV5-6,-,-,TGTGCCAGCAGCTTCGGGACATCCAACCACTATGGCTACACCTTC,CASSFGTSNHYGYTF
TRBJ2-2,TRBV2,-,few,TGTGCCAGCCACAGACTAGCGAACACCGGGGAGCTGTTTTTT,CASHRLANTGELFF
TRBJ2-7,TRBV5-1,-,-,TGCGCCAGCAGTCCGAGGCAGGGTAATACCTACGAGCAGTACTTC,CASSPRQGNTYEQYF
TRBJ2-2,TRBV12-3/TRBV12-4,TRBD2,many,TGTGCCAGCAGTACCTGGGGGGGGTACACCGGGGAGCTGTTTTTT,CASSTWGGYTGELFF